These 24 T cell receptor beta chains were sequenced from one sample in a study of CD8 T cells in Susac syndrome (dated by TCRdb to between 2018 and 2021). Libraries were prepared through the immunoSEQ multiplex PCR assay. RNA was extracted using the RNeasy kit, and roughly 0.5 to 1 ug of the RNA was reverse transcribed with random hexamers. The public reads were reprocessed in TCRdb via fastp at Q25 and MiXCR, keeping in-frame beta chains. Each CDR3 protein appears once, grouped with its most common genes and DNA. Present in this sample are about 130,000 distinct CDR3 sequences, 90% to 95% of which were seen just once. Of the sample, roughly 0.3% falls within the top ten clones. Sequenced: CD8+ T cells from PBMCs. All receptors derive from a human donor with multiple sclerosis.

This sequence joins TRBV4-1 and TRBJ2-7, with TRBD2 matching 10 bases. The trim removed 1 base at V and 5 bases at J, leaving 5 bases unmatched. Germline V gene sequence: CDR1 MGHRA, CDR2 YSYEKL. This CDR3 region has 15 residues. The CDR3 coding sequence is TGCGCCAGCAGCCAAGTAGCGGGGGGTCTGAACGAGCAGTACTTC. It codes for CASSQVAGGLNEQYF.

The chain carries TRBV13 and TRBJ1-5; 7 bases fit TRBD1. The CDR3 contains 13 residues. V dropped 5 bases and J dropped 8; count of bases not matched to a gene: 6. Germline V gives CDR1 PRHDT, CDR2 FYEKMQ (reference sequence). The CDR3 bases are TGTGCCAGCAGCAGGACAGGCCTAAAGCCCCAGCATTTT. It specifies CASSRTGLKPQHF.

V is TRBV7-9 and J is TRBJ2-1; the match to TRBD1 covers 8 bases. The CDR3 spans 13 residues. Per germline, CDR1 SEHNR and CDR2 FQNEAQ (reference sequence). Trimming removed 5 bases from V and 7 bases from J; junction bases left unmatched: 4. As DNA, the CDR3 is TGTGCCAGCAGCCCGTGGACAGGGAATGAGCAGTTCTTC. Translating it yields CASSPWTGNEQFF.

The chain carries TRBV20-1 and TRBJ2-1; D gene unclear. V dropped 4 bases and J dropped 4 bases, with 5 bases sitting between them. CDR1 is DFQATT, CDR2 SNEGSKA, per germline (reference sequence). This CDR3 contains 11 residues. CDR3 sequence: CSAIGYNEQFF. CDR3 bases: TGCAGTGCTATCGGTTACAATGAGCAGTTCTTC.

The rearrangement joins TRBV4-1 to TRBJ2-3; 9 bases align to TRBD2. The V and J ends lost 2 bases and 0 bases, in that order; junction bases with no gene match: 6. The CDR3 is made up of 17 amino acids. The germline CDR1 and CDR2 sequences are MGHRA and YSYEKL. This CDR3 is CASSQTTGLASTDTQYF. For the CDR3, the DNA is TGCGCCAGCAGCCAAACCACTGGACTAGCGAGCACAGATACGCAGTATTTT.

The chain recombines TRBV15 with TRBJ2-5; D gene ambiguous. The CDR3 covers 15 residues. The V end was cut by 3 bases, the J end by 0 bases, with 11 bases between. Germline-derived CDR1 and CDR2 are LNHNV and YYDKDF (reference sequence). CDR3 coding DNA: TGTGCCACCAGCAGGTCCAGGCTGTACCAAGAGACCCAGTACTTC. It specifies CATSRSRLYQETQYF.

The chain joins TRBV27 to TRBJ2-7; 9 nucleotides align to TRBD2. V was pared by 5 bases and J by 3 bases, with 5 bases of the junction left unmatched. In germline, CDR1 is MNHEY, CDR2 SMNVEV (reference sequence). The CDR3 is made up of 14 amino acids. DNA of the CDR3: TGTGCCAGCAGTCCACGACTAGCGGTCTACGAGCAGTACTTC. Amino acid sequence: CASSPRLAVYEQYF.

The chain recombines TRBV2 with TRBJ1-3, with D possibly being TRBD1 (5 bases). The germline CDR1 and CDR2 sequences are SNHLY and FYNNEI. V lost 4 bases and J lost 3, with 13 bases in between. The CDR3 extends over 15 amino acids. CDR3 amino acids: CASSVVGDRGNTIYF. CDR3 DNA sequence: TGTGCCAGCAGTGTGGTAGGGGACCGTGGAAACACCATATATTTT.

V gene TRBV27 combines with J gene TRBJ1-6; D is possibly TRBD1 (5 bases). Germline assignment: CDR1 MNHEY and CDR2 SMNVEV (reference sequence). The CDR3 contains 15 residues. V shed 5 bases and J shed 6 bases, with 14 bases lying between them. CDR3 in DNA: TGTGCCAGCAGTCCGACCGGTGGGGGTAATTCACCCCTCCACTTT. It yields the protein CASSPTGGGNSPLHF.

The rearrangement links TRBV5-4 to TRBJ2-7, with 9 bases matching TRBD1. Germline CDR1 SGHNT, CDR2 YYREEE (reference sequence). This CDR3 spans 18 amino acids. With V trimmed by 3 bases and J by 2 bases, 15 bases remained unmatched. The CDR3 is CASSSLQHRGLSTYEQYF. The CDR3 DNA sequence: TGTGCCAGCAGCTCTCTACAGCACAGGGGGCTTTCCACCTACGAGCAGTACTTC.

The gene calls are TRBV13 and TRBJ1-1; TRBD1 aligns across 7 bases. V shed 5 bases and J 4 bases; nucleotides not matched to a gene: 7. The CDR3 has 14 residues. Germline values: CDR1 PRHDT, CDR2 FYEKMQ (reference sequence). In nucleotides, the CDR3 is TGTGCCAGCAGCCCCAGGGGGACCTCCACTGAAGCTTTCTTT. Translation: CASSPRGTSTEAFF.

V and J are TRBV5-1 and TRBJ2-3; D gene ambiguous. The V and J ends lost 1 base and 3 bases respectively, with 12 bases between them. The CDR3 contains 15 residues. CDR1 is SGHRS, CDR2 YFSETQ, per germline. The CDR3 DNA is TGCGCCAGCAGCTTGTGGGGTCGTAGTACAGATACGCAGTATTTT. Translation gives CASSLWGRSTDTQYF.

The rearrangement joins TRBV6-5 to TRBJ2-5, with D unresolved. The V gene's germline CDR1 is MNHEY and CDR2 SVGAGI. V gave up 2 bases and J gave up 5 bases, with 6 bases separating them. This CDR3 contains 12 residues. CDR3 sequence (DNA): TGTGCCAGCAGTTACGGGTCGGAGACCCAGTACTTC. This gives the protein CASSYGSETQYF.

The V and J genes are TRBV7-3 and TRBJ2-1; 8 bases fit TRBD2. Germline CDR1 is SGHTA and CDR2 is FQGTGA. Unmatched junction bases numbered 5, after V lost 0 bases and J lost 7 bases. CDR3 length: 15 residues. CDR3 loop: CASSLTAGVGNEQFF. CDR3 in DNA: TGTGCCAGCAGCTTAACAGCGGGGGTGGGAAATGAGCAGTTCTTC.

This clonotype was observed a single time. DNA for the CDR3: TGCAGTGCCCCAGAGGACTGGGACACAGATACGCAGTATTTT. It encodes CSAPEDWDTDTQYF. The chain combines TRBV20-1 with TRBJ2-3; D perhaps matches TRBD2 (5 bases). Germline-derived CDR1 and CDR2 are DFQATT and SNEGSKA (reference sequence). The CDR3 loop spans 14 amino acids. The V gene lost 6 bases and the J gene lost 2 bases, with 15 bases spanning the gap.

This clonotype came up a few times. V and J are TRBV19 and TRBJ1-2; 9 positions match TRBD1. Germline values: CDR1 LNHDA, CDR2 SQIVND (reference sequence). CDR3 length equals 13 residues. The trim removed 5 bases at V and 6 bases at J, leaving 4 bases unmatched. CDR3: CASSLDRGDGYTF. Written as DNA, the CDR3 is TGTGCCAGTAGTCTGGACAGGGGTGATGGCTACACCTTC.

The chain employs TRBV5-1 and TRBJ1-1; unclear D gene. V was cut by 1 base and J by 4 bases, with 11 bases left in between. Per germline, CDR1 SGHRS and CDR2 YFSETQ. The length of the CDR3 is 14 residues. The CDR3: CASSLYGPGTEAFF. The CDR3, as DNA: TGCGCCAGCAGCTTGTATGGCCCGGGCACTGAAGCTTTCTTT.

In its sample, this clonotype was seen once. The chain joins TRBV29-1 to TRBJ1-2; tentative D call: TRBD1 (5 bases). With 5 bases removed from V and 8 bases from J, the gap between germline ends came to 24 bases. This CDR3 spans 15 amino acids. Germline loops: CDR1 SQVTM, CDR2 ANQGSEA. The CDR3 here is CSVSYAPGRVEGYTF. The CDR3 DNA sequence: TGCAGCGTTTCTTACGCCCCGGGCAGGGTGGAAGGCTACACCTTC.

The gene calls are TRBV15 and TRBJ2-3, with a possible D match to TRBD2 (7 bases). The V gene lost 9 bases and the J gene lost 4 bases, with 20 bases spanning the gap. This CDR3 is 15 amino acids long. CDR1 and CDR2 (germline): LNHNV, YYDKDF (reference sequence). The CDR3 loop reads CATGTSGGLADTQYF. The DNA of the CDR3 is TGTGCCACGGGTACCTCGGGGGGCTTGGCAGATACGCAGTATTTT.

The V call is TRBV5-1, the J call TRBJ2-1; D not certain. Trimming took 0 bases from V and 9 from J, leaving 7 bases between them. The CDR3 loop spans 12 amino acids. CDR1 and CDR2 (germline): SGHRS, YFSETQ. CDR3 sequence (DNA): TGCGCCAGCAGCTTGGGACCGCTTGAGCAGTTCTTC. As protein: CASSLGPLEQFF. The full variable domain, with the rest looked up from reference TRBV5-1 and TRBJ2-1, is KAGVTQTPRYLIKTRGQQVTLSCSPISGHRSVSWYQQTPGQGLQFLFEYFSETQRNKGNFPGRFSGRQFSNSRSEMNVSTLELGDSALYLCASSLGPLEQFFGPGTRLTVL.

The gene calls are TRBV19 and TRBJ1-2; TRBD1 is a possible D gene (5 bases). With 1 base removed from V and 5 bases from J, the gap between germline ends came to 8 bases. This CDR3 contains 13 residues. Germline lookup yields CDR1 LNHDA and CDR2 SQIVND (reference sequence). The CDR3 spells CASSIGAGYGYTF. The CDR3 DNA follows: TGTGCCAGTAGTATAGGGGCAGGGTATGGCTACACCTTC.

This chain links TRBV2 with TRBJ2-5; 13 bases map to TRBD2. The CDR3 covers 17 residues. With 6 bases clipped from V and 3 bases from J, the junction kept 10 bases outside the gene matches. Germline V lookup: CDR1 SNHLY, CDR2 FYNNEI. The CDR3 DNA is TGTGCCAGCAGGGGGTATACTACTAGCGGGGGGGAAGAGACCCAGTACTTC. Translated: CASRGYTTSGGEETQYF.

This chain links TRBV4-1 with TRBJ2-3; no reliable D call. The CDR3 has 13 amino acids. Germline V gives CDR1 MGHRA, CDR2 YSYEKL. V was clipped by 1 base and J by 4 bases, with 6 bases between them. CDR3 sequence reads: CASSQVSADTQYF. In nucleotides, the CDR3 is TGCGCCAGCAGCCAAGTGTCTGCAGATACGCAGTATTTT.

The chain carries TRBV7-2 and TRBJ2-1, with 12 nucleotides matching TRBD2. V lost 0 bases, J lost 12 bases, and 12 bases stayed unmatched. This CDR3 comprises 17 residues. CDR1 is SGHTA, CDR2 FQGNSA, per germline. The CDR3 here is CASSLATAGLAGQGQFF. As DNA, the CDR3 is TGTGCCAGCAGCTTAGCGACAGCGGGACTAGCGGGTCAAGGGCAGTTCTTC. Full variable domain (rest looked up from reference TRBV7-2 and TRBJ2-1): GAGVSQSPSNKVTEKGKDVELRCDPISGHTALYWYRQSLGQGLEFLIYFQGNSAPDKSGLPSDRFSAERTGGSVSTLTIQRTQQEDSAVYLCASSLATAGLAGQGQFFGPGTRLTVL.